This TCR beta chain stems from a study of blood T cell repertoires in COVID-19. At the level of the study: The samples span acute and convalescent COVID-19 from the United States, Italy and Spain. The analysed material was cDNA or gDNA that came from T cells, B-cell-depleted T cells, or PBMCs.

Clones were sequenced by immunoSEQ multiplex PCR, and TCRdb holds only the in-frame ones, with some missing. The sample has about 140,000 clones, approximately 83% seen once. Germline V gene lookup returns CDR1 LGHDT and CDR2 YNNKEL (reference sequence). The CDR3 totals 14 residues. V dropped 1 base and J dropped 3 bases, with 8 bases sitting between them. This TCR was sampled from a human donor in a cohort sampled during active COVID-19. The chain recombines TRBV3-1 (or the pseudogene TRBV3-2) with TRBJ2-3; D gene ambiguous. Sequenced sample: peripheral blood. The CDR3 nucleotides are TGTGCCAGCAGCCAAGGGCTAGTAACAGATACGCAGTATTTT. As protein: CASSQGLVTDTQYF.